This T cell receptor beta chain comes out of a study of HIV-infected patients and healthy controls. Whole blood was used without fractionation, so all unsorted peripheral T cells were included. Reverse transcription used about 510 ng RNA and constant-region primers for alpha and beta. Each of the alpha and beta chains got its own library through chain-specific third strand synthesis with indices. All rearrangements within a chain used one primer pair; cDNA molecules carried barcodes. TCRdb passed the 5' RACE reads through MiXCR, listing each CDR3 protein once. This sample has 8,500 to 11,000 distinct CDR3 sequences, with under 8.5% found just once. The CDR3 extends over 14 amino acids. V lost 1 base, J lost 2 bases, and 8 bases lay in between. The germline V gene has CDR1 KGHSH and CDR2 LQKENI. Notes on the study in general: HIV-infected patients and controls differed significantly in mean usage of eight alpha and eight beta V genes. In healthy controls, MAIT alpha CDR3s were common; in HIV+ repertoires, severely depleted.

This clonotype occurred many times. Its antigen is unidentified. The TCR originated in an adult in good health. Sequencing was carried out using blood. This chain uses TRBV18 with TRBJ1-1; tentative D call: TRBD1 (6 bases). The CDR3 reads CASSPHRDNTEAFF. CDR3 nucleotides: TGTGCCAGCTCACCACACAGGGACAACACTGAAGCTTTCTTT.